These 18 T cell receptor beta chains came from one sample sequenced in a study of technical replicates of blood from several donors. The protocol was immunoSEQ multiplex PCR, while the TCRdb copy is restricted to in-frame clones and leaves out a portion. The table includes about 93,000 clones, about 95% detected once. The sequenced material came from T cells isolated from PBMCs. These receptors were obtained from a human donor in good health.

This chain links TRBV6-5 with TRBJ1-2; 9 bases are a match to TRBD1. CDR1 and CDR2 (germline): MNHEY, SVGAGI. Unmatched junction bases numbered 1, after V lost 2 bases and J lost 6 bases. The CDR3 spans 13 residues. The DNA for the CDR3 is TGTGCCAGCAGTTACGGGACAGGGAATGGCTACACCTTC. It is translated as CASSYGTGNGYTF.

This chain connects TRBV7-8 to TRBJ2-3; maybe TRBD2 (5 bases). Germline CDR1 reads SGHVS; CDR2 reads FQNEAQ. V was cut by 3 bases and J by 3 bases, with 10 bases left in between. This CDR3 contains 14 residues. CDR3: CASSFRRRTDTQYF. Written as DNA, the CDR3 is TGTGCCAGCAGCTTTCGCAGGAGGACAGATACGCAGTATTTT.

The chain is built from TRBV5-4 and TRBJ2-1; D gene unclear. Germline CDR1 SGHNT, CDR2 YYREEE (reference sequence). The CDR3 is 11 residues long. The V gene lost 4 bases and the J gene lost 5 bases, with 4 bases spanning the gap. CDR3 DNA: TGTGCCAGCAGCGTCAACAATGAGCAGTTCTTC. It encodes CASSVNNEQFF.

The genes are TRBV12-5 and TRBJ2-1; 7 bases match TRBD2. V lost 5 bases to trimming and J lost 7 bases; unmatched junction nucleotides: 20. This CDR3 is 18 amino acids long. CDR1 is LGHNT and CDR2 is FRNRAP in the germline V gene. CDR3 coding DNA: TGTGCTAGTGGTACCTATCTAGAGAGCGGGATGAGGGAGAATGAGCAGTTCTTC. Translating it yields CASGTYLESGMRENEQFF.

The chain employs TRBV6-6 and TRBJ2-5, with 9 bases aligning to TRBD2. The CDR3 runs 15 residues. Germline values: CDR1 MNHNY, CDR2 SVGAGI (reference sequence). V shed 8 bases and J 5 bases; nucleotides not matched to a gene: 12. CDR3 amino acids: CASGLSREGRETQYF. For the CDR3, the DNA is TGTGCCAGCGGATTATCGCGGGAGGGCCGTGAGACCCAGTACTTC.

The chain couples TRBV5-1 to TRBJ2-5, with D perhaps TRBD2 (6 bases). The CDR3 has 14 amino acids. Germline V gives CDR1 SGHRS, CDR2 YFSETQ. Between the trimmed V and J ends, which lost 2 bases and 2 bases, there was a span of 10 bases. The chain's CDR3 is CASSFTSGQETQYF. The CDR3 coding sequence is TGCGCCAGCAGCTTCACCAGCGGGCAAGAGACCCAGTACTTC.

A single count supports this clone. The CDR3, as DNA: TGTGCCAGCAGCTTAGTACCCCGGACTCTAAGCATGGACGAGCAGTACTTC. Its translation: CASSLVPRTLSMDEQYF. This chain connects TRBV11-1 to TRBJ2-7; D possibly corresponds to TRBD2 (5 bases). V was clipped by 1 base and J by 5 bases, with 21 bases between them. The germline V gene encodes CDR1 SGHAT and CDR2 FQDESV (reference sequence). The CDR3 spans 17 residues.

The chain has TRBV19 and TRBJ1-4; D not certain. In germline, CDR1 is LNHDA, CDR2 SQIVND (reference sequence). V dropped 6 bases and J dropped 7 bases, with 15 bases sitting between them. The CDR3 length is 14 residues. The CDR3 DNA reads TGTGCCAGTAGGATCGACTGGCGGGGTGAAAAACTGTTTTTT. This gives the protein CASRIDWRGEKLFF.

V gene TRBV9 combines with J gene TRBJ2-3, with D perhaps matching TRBD2 (5 bases). With 4 bases removed from V and 0 bases from J, the gap between germline ends came to 15 bases. The CDR3 covers 16 residues. In germline, CDR1 is SGDLS, CDR2 YYNGEE. CDR3 protein: CASSLLPAESTDTQYF. The CDR3 nucleotides read TGTGCCAGCAGCCTATTGCCAGCGGAGAGCACAGATACGCAGTATTTT.

The chain's CDR3 is CASSGYRASSYEQYF. In nucleotides, the CDR3 is TGTGCCAGCAGTGGATACAGGGCCTCCTCCTACGAGCAGTACTTC. The chain recombines TRBV6-1 with TRBJ2-7, with D perhaps TRBD1 (6 bases). The CDR3 totals 15 residues. Trimming pared 4 bases from V and 0 bases from J, leaving 13 bases between. Germline V CDR1 and CDR2: MNHNS, SASEGT.

This chain connects TRBV5-6 to TRBJ2-1, with D unclear. The CDR3 has 16 amino acids. Germline V gives CDR1 SGHDT, CDR2 YYEEEE. The germline V and J ends were trimmed by 0 bases and 0 bases, with 10 bases remaining between them. The chain's CDR3 is CASSLVQPSSYNEQFF. In nucleotides, the CDR3 is TGTGCCAGCAGCTTGGTACAGCCAAGCTCCTACAATGAGCAGTTCTTC.

The V and J genes are TRBV7-6 and TRBJ2-3, with 9 nucleotides matching TRBD2. The trim removed 3 bases at V and 4 bases at J, leaving 5 bases unmatched. The germline V gene has CDR1 SGHVS and CDR2 FNYEAQ. CDR3 length: 15 residues. This chain's CDR3 is CASSFASGMPDTQYF. CDR3 DNA sequence: TGTGCCAGCAGCTTTGCTAGCGGGATGCCAGATACGCAGTATTTT. Full variable domain (missing parts from reference TRBV7-6 and TRBJ2-3): GAGVSQSPRYKVTKRGQDVALRCDPISGHVSLYWYRQALGQGPEFLTYFNYEAQQDKSGLPNDRFSAERPEGSISTLTIQRTEQRDSAMYRCASSFASGMPDTQYFGPGTRLTVL.

The CDR3 coding sequence is TGTGCCTTCACCCGCGGACAGGGGCCTCAGCCCCAGCATTTT. As protein: CAFTRGQGPQPQHF. J is TRBJ1-5 and V is TRBV30, with 9 bases aligning to TRBD1. With 7 bases clipped from V and 6 bases from J, the junction kept 10 bases outside the gene matches. Germline V gives CDR1 GTSNPN, CDR2 SVGIG (reference sequence). The CDR3 contains 14 residues.

The chain joins TRBV10-1 to TRBJ1-3; 8 nucleotides agree with TRBD1. V dropped 5 bases and J dropped 4; count of bases not matched to a gene: 4. Germline CDR1 and CDR2: WNHNN and SYGVQD (reference sequence). This CDR3 region has 14 residues. Here the CDR3 reads CASSPRTGGNTIYF. The CDR3 coding sequence is TGCGCCAGCAGTCCCCGGACAGGGGGAAACACCATATATTTT.

The chain links TRBV7-6 to TRBJ2-7; 9 bases align to TRBD1. CDR3 length equals 16 residues. The germline V gene has CDR1 SGHVS and CDR2 FNYEAQ. The trim removed 5 bases at V and 2 bases at J, leaving 10 bases unmatched. This CDR3 reads CASSHVRDRATYEQYF. CDR3 in DNA: TGTGCCAGCAGCCATGTTAGGGACAGGGCAACCTACGAGCAGTACTTC.

CDR3 residues: CSVEDGGRKKLFF. In DNA form, the CDR3 reads TGCAGCGTTGAAGATGGGGGGAGGAAAAAACTGTTTTTT. The V gene is TRBV29-1, the J gene TRBJ1-4; maybe TRBD1 (5 bases). Germline assignment: CDR1 SQVTM and CDR2 ANQGSEA. V shed 0 bases and J shed 9 bases, with 11 bases lying between them. This CDR3 has 13 residues.

V is TRBV5-1 and J is TRBJ2-7, with 8 bases identical to TRBD1. V lost 4 bases, J lost 7 bases, and 22 bases stayed unmatched. Germline V gene data show CDR1 as SGHRS and CDR2 as YFSETQ. The CDR3 runs to 18 residues. As DNA, the CDR3 is TGCGCCAGCAGCAACCGGGACAGGACCTTAAAGACGCTAATAGAGCAGTACTTC. It is translated as CASSNRDRTLKTLIEQYF.

This clone is a singleton in its sample. The genes are TRBV14 and TRBJ2-2; D is possibly TRBD2 (5 bases). Trimming cost V 6 bases and J 3 bases, with 14 bases left between them. Germline V gene lookup returns CDR1 SGHDN and CDR2 FVKESK. The CDR3 consists of 15 residues. In nucleotides, the CDR3 is TGTGCCAGCAGTGAGCGTCCGGGATACACCGGGGAGCTGTTTTTT. This sequence encodes CASSERPGYTGELFF.